Below are 21 T cell receptor beta chains sequenced from a single sample in a study of CD4 T cells in relation to SARS-CoV-2 and coronaviruses. Data came from immunoSEQ multiplex PCR; TCRdb stores just in-frame clones and leaves some out. The profile covers some 45,000 clones, with over 75% appearing a single time and about 1.3% taken by the ten largest. No antigen is known for these receptors. Sequenced: naive CD4+ T cells from PBMCs, cultured in vitro. Subset reported: naive CD4+ T cells isolated by negative enrichment. Receptor source: an adult with COVID-19.

The V and J genes are TRBV30 and TRBJ1-4; D is perhaps TRBD1 (6 bases). CDR1 GTSNPN and CDR2 SVGIG come from the germline V gene (reference sequence). The CDR3 runs to 14 residues. Trimming took off 2 bases at V and 3 bases at J, with 10 bases between the two ends. The chain's CDR3 is CAWSPGAANEKLFF. CDR3 sequence (DNA): TGTGCCTGGAGTCCGGGGGCTGCTAATGAAAAACTGTTTTTT.

The V and J genes are TRBV12-3 or TRBV12-4 and TRBJ2-1, with D hard to call. Trimming left V 4 bases short and J 8 bases short, with 9 bases between. CDR3 length equals 12 residues. CDR3 nucleotides: TGTGCCAGCAGTTCAGATGGAGATGAGCAGTTCTTC. Its translation is CASSSDGDEQFF.

V and J are TRBV7-9 and TRBJ1-2; tentatively, D is TRBD1 (6 bases). This CDR3 contains 16 residues. Per the germline V gene, CDR1 is SEHNR and CDR2 is FQNEAQ (reference sequence). V lost 5 bases, J lost 1 base, and 17 bases lay in between. As DNA, the CDR3 is TGTGCCAGCAGCCCTCCCGGACAGACTTTTAACTATGGCTACACCTTC. This gives the protein CASSPPGQTFNYGYTF.

The chain employs TRBV18 and TRBJ2-1; D is perhaps TRBD2 (7 bases). This CDR3 comprises 14 residues. Trimming shortened V by 6 bases and J by 8 bases, and 17 bases separated the two germline ends. The germline CDR1 and CDR2 sequences are KGHSH and LQKENI. This chain's CDR3 is CASSPGAGDDEQFF. CDR3 DNA sequence: TGTGCCAGCTCGCCAGGGGCGGGGGACGATGAGCAGTTCTTC.

The CDR3 bases are TGTGCCAGCAGTCTGGGGACAGTTAAACTGTTTTTT. Translated, it gives CASSLGTVKLFF. The chain links TRBV28 to TRBJ1-4; 7 bases align to TRBD1. This CDR3 is built from 12 residues. CDR1 is MDHEN and CDR2 is SYDVKM in the germline V gene. The trim removed 5 bases at V and 11 bases at J, leaving 5 bases unmatched.

This chain joins TRBV7-3 and TRBJ2-7; either TRBD1 or TRBD2 may fit D (5 bases each). V was trimmed by 5 bases and J by 2 bases, leaving 13 bases between them. The V gene's germline CDR1 is SGHTA and CDR2 FQGTGA. The length of the CDR3 is 14 residues. CDR3 bases: TGTGCCAGCAGCCCCGGACGGGACGCCTACGAGCAGTACTTC. Translation: CASSPGRDAYEQYF.

This clone was seen a few times. V is TRBV7-9 and J is TRBJ1-2; D not certain. V dropped 10 bases and J dropped 1 base, with 10 bases sitting between them. Germline-derived CDR1 and CDR2 are SEHNR and FQNEAQ (reference sequence). The CDR3 spans 12 residues. DNA of the CDR3: TGTGCCACCGCGGGAGATAACTATGGCTACACCTTC. Protein: CATAGDNYGYTF.

V is TRBV6-5 and J is TRBJ2-1, with D perhaps assigned TRBD1 or TRBD2 (5 bases each). V was shortened by 6 bases and J by 10 bases, with 16 bases between the two germline ends. Germline V gene sequence: CDR1 MNHEY, CDR2 SVGAGI. The CDR3 extends over 13 amino acids. For the CDR3, the DNA is TGTGCCAGCAGCGCTACCGGGACGGGCGAGCAGTTCTTC. It yields the protein CASSATGTGEQFF.

The rearrangement links TRBV5-1 to TRBJ2-7; 10 bases are a match to TRBD1. The CDR3 extends over 14 amino acids. J gave up 4 bases and V 4 bases, and 5 bases lay outside the gene matches. CDR1 is SGHRS and CDR2 is YFSETQ in the germline V gene. Here the CDR3 DNA reads TGCGCCAGCAGCGTAGGGGACAGGGGTTACGAGCAGTACTTC. Amino acids: CASSVGDRGYEQYF.

The chain uses TRBV28 and TRBJ1-5; no clear D. The V end lost 2 bases, the J end lost 2 bases, and 13 bases lay between the germline ends. CDR3 length: 16 amino acids. Germline V gives CDR1 MDHEN, CDR2 SYDVKM. The CDR3 DNA reads as TGTGCCAGCAGTTTACACGCCAGTGATGGCAATCAGCCCCAGCATTTT. Its protein product is CASSLHASDGNQPQHF.

CDR3 in amino acids: CASSGVPGLITDTQYF. The CDR3 DNA reads as TGTGCCAGCAGCGGGGTCCCGGGACTAATTACAGATACGCAGTATTTT. The genes are TRBV9 and TRBJ2-3; 7 nucleotides line up with TRBD2. The J segment lost 3 bases and the V segment lost 3 bases, leaving 10 bases of the junction unmatched. CDR3 length: 16 amino acids. Germline V lookup: CDR1 SGDLS, CDR2 YYNGEE.

The chain recombines TRBV28 with TRBJ2-3; unclear D gene. Germline V CDR1 and CDR2: MDHEN, SYDVKM. The CDR3 runs 12 residues. V lost 8 bases and J lost 2, with 8 bases in between. The CDR3 loop reads CASHSNTDTQYF. The CDR3 nucleotides are TGTGCCAGCCATTCCAACACAGATACGCAGTATTTT.

This clone was recorded a few times. The gene calls are TRBV5-5 and TRBJ2-3; 10 bases fit TRBD1. The CDR3 runs to 15 residues. Germline lookup yields CDR1 SGHKS and CDR2 YYEKEE (reference sequence). V lost 5 bases and J lost 1; bases outside the gene matches: 4. CDR3 bases: TGTGCCAGCAGTAGCGGGACAGGGGGCACAGATACGCAGTATTTT. It encodes CASSSGTGGTDTQYF. The full variable domain, its missing parts supplied by reference TRBV5-5 and TRBJ2-3, is DAGVTQSPTHLIKTRGQQVTLRCSPISGHKSVSWYQQVLGQGPQFIFQYYEKEERGRGNFPDRFSARQFPNYSSELNVNALLLGDSALYLCASSSGTGGTDTQYFGPGTRLTVL.

The genes are TRBV6-1 and TRBJ2-1; 8 bases agree with TRBD2. CDR3 size: 16 residues. Losses at the gene ends were 2 bases for V and 5 bases for J; bases not matched to a gene: 8. CDR1 and CDR2 from the germline V gene are MNHNS and SASEGT. CDR3 DNA: TGTGCCAGCAGTGAACAGGGACTAGGGAGGAACAATGAGCAGTTCTTC. Its translation is CASSEQGLGRNNEQFF.

The V call is TRBV29-1, the J call TRBJ2-3; TRBD2 agrees at 12 bases. CDR1 and CDR2 from the germline V gene are SQVTM and ANQGSEA. V lost 8 bases to trimming and J lost 6 bases; unmatched junction nucleotides: 9. The CDR3 covers 14 residues. The CDR3 spells CSLRTTSGSDTQYF. Here the CDR3 DNA reads TGCAGCCTTAGGACGACTAGCGGGAGTGATACGCAGTATTTT.

Notes on this clone: One end of the junction is discordant with germline, which a read error may explain. The chain combines TRBV7-7 with TRBJ2-2; 9 bases are shared with TRBD1. Germline V CDR1 and CDR2: SSHAT, FNYEAQ (reference sequence). The CDR3 runs 15 residues. Here the CDR3 DNA reads TGTGCTAGCAGCAGGGACAGGGAAGACACCGGGGAGCTGTTTTTT. Its translation: CASSRDREDTGELFF. The full variable domain, its missing parts supplied by reference TRBV7-7 and TRBJ2-2, is GAGVSQSPRYKVTKRGQDVTLRCDPISSHATLYWYQQALGQGPEFLTYFNYEAQPDKSGLPSDRFSAERPEGSISTLTIQRTEQRDSAMYRCASSRDREDTGELFFGEGSRLTVL.

This clone was seen a few times. The chain couples TRBV30 to TRBJ2-7; no clear D gene. Germline values: CDR1 GTSNPN, CDR2 SVGIG (reference sequence). V shed 2 bases and J shed 6 bases, with 17 bases lying between them. This CDR3 contains 14 residues. CDR3 nucleotides: TGTGCCTGGAGTTCTTTGCGGATCTCGTCCGAGCAGTACTTC. This translates into CAWSSLRISSEQYF.

V gene TRBV4-1 combines with J gene TRBJ1-1; 9 positions match TRBD1. The V gene's germline CDR1 is MGHRA and CDR2 YSYEKL. Germline trimming cut 1 base from V and 4 bases from J; bases unmatched to any gene: 10. This CDR3 has 17 residues. DNA for the CDR3: TGCGCCAGCAGCCAAGTTCGTGGGACAGGGAAAGGCACTGAAGCTTTCTTT. Translation gives CASSQVRGTGKGTEAFF.

This clone was seen a handful of times. The gene calls are TRBV24-1 and TRBJ2-1, with TRBD2 matching over 10 bases. V shed 8 bases, J shed 5 bases, and the junction held 23 bases outside the gene matches. The CDR3 sequence is 20 residues long. Germline values: CDR1 KGHDR, CDR2 SFDVKD. In nucleotides, the CDR3 is TGTGCCACCAACAGTGTGGACACTAGCGGGGAATCCGCCCAGGACAATGAGCAGTTCTTC. It codes for CATNSVDTSGESAQDNEQFF.

The chain employs TRBV27 and TRBJ1-2; TRBD1 matches at 7 bases. V was pared by 5 bases and J by 12 bases, with 18 bases of the junction left unmatched. CDR1 is MNHEY, CDR2 SMNVEV, per germline (reference sequence). The length of the CDR3 is 15 residues. CDR3 amino acids: CASSETGWHELDHTF. CDR3 in DNA: TGTGCCAGCAGTGAGACAGGGTGGCATGAATTGGACCACACCTTC.

The chain combines TRBV9 with TRBJ2-1; the D gene is possibly TRBD2 (5 bases). Trimming took 0 bases from V and 3 from J, leaving 13 bases between them. The CDR3 is 16 residues long. From germline, CDR1 is SGDLS and CDR2 YYNGEE. CDR3 DNA: TGTGCCAGCAGCGTAGTCGGAGCCGCGGGCTACAATGAGCAGTTCTTC. Amino acid sequence: CASSVVGAAGYNEQFF.